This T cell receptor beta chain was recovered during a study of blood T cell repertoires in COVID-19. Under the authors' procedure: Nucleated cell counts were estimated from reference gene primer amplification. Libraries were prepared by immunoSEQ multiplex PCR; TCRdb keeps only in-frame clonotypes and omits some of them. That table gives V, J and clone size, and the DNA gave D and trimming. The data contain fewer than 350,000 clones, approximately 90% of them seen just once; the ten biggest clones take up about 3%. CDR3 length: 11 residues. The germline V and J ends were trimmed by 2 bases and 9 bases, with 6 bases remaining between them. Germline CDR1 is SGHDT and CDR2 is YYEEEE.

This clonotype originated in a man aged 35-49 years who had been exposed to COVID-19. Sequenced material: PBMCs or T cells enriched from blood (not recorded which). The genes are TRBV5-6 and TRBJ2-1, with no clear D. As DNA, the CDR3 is TGTGCCAGCAGCTTCGTTCTTGAGCAGTTCTTC. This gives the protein CASSFVLEQFF. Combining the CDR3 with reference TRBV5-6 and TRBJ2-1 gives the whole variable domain DAGVTQSPTHLIKTRGQQVTLRCSPKSGHDTVSWYQQALGQGPQFIFQYYEEEERQRGNFPDRFSGHQFPNYSSELNVNALLLGDSALYLCASSFVLEQFFGPGTRLTVL.